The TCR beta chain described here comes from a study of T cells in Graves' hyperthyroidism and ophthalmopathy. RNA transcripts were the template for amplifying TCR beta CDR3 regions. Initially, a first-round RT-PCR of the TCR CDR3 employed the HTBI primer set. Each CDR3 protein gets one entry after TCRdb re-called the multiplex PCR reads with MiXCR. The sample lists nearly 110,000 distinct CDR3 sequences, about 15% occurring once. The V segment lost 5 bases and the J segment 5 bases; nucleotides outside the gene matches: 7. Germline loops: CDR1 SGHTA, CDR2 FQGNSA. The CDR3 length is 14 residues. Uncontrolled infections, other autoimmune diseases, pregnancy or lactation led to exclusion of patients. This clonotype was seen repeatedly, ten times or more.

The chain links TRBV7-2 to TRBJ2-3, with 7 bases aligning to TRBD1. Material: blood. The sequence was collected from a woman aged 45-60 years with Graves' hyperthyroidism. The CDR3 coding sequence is TGTGCCAGCAGCGAGGGGGCTCGCGGAGATACGCAGTATTTT. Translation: CASSEGARGDTQYF.